This TCR beta chain was captured in a study of shared clonotypes between healthy human individuals. CDR1 and CDR2 (germline): SGHRS, YFSETQ. The ends were cut back, 0 bases at V and 1 base at J, with 10 bases in the middle. The CDR3 length is 15 residues. The table came from immunoSEQ multiplex PCR; TCRdb's copy has only in-frame clones and leaves some out. The sample carries 1,500,000 or so clones, 96% recorded once. The chain is built from TRBV5-1 and TRBJ1-1; D possibly corresponds to TRBD1 (6 bases). The sample comprised naive CD4+ T cells sorted from blood. Sample subset: CD45RA+ positively selected. The TCR comes from a man between 25 and 39 years old in good health. CDR3 in amino acids: CASSLDRVENTEAFF. DNA of the CDR3: TGCGCCAGCAGCTTGGACAGGGTCGAGAACACTGAAGCTTTCTTT.